This TCR beta chain stems from a study of blood T cell repertoires in COVID-19. Study details: From the United States, Italy and Spain came samples of acute and convalescent COVID-19. Nucleic acid was either cDNA or gDNA, and it came from T cells, B-cell-depleted T cells, or PBMCs.

Authors' analysis steps: Counts of nucleated cells, estimated from reference gene primer amplification, were obtained. The assay was immunoSEQ multiplex PCR, and TCRdb's table has in-frame clones only and misses some. That table gives V, J and clone size, and the DNA gave D and trimming. The profile shows more than 300,000 clones, 70% to 90% of them singletons. The sequenced material came from peripheral blood. This TCR came from a man aged 18 to 30 who had recovered from COVID-19.

CDR3 sequence: CASSIQGEGLFDEKLFF. In DNA, the CDR3 is TGTGCCAGTAGTATTCAAGGGGAGGGCCTCTTCGATGAAAAACTGTTTTTT. The rearrangement uses TRBV19 and TRBJ1-4; TRBD1 might be the D (5 bases). CDR3 length: 17 residues. V lost 3 bases, J lost 6 bases, and 20 bases lay in between. Germline assignment: CDR1 LNHDA and CDR2 SQIVND (reference sequence).